This entry describes one TCR beta chain. What this receptor recognizes is not known. Qualities for individual bases were not recorded, and no much larger clone is one base off. Relative to germline, V is 0 bases shorter and J is 4 bases shorter, with 9 bases between their ends. CDR1 and CDR2 were assigned from the germline V gene as KGHSH and LQKENI. Inclusive of the bounding cysteine and phenylalanine, the CDR3 is 14 residues long. Of all the DNA, just the CDR3 is kept, 42 bases in frame from base 1. The sample originates from a study of cytomegalovirus exposure and HLA in healthy donors (dated by TCRdb to about 2017). Regarding the complete study: According to a later analysis, the 120 or so validation repertoires were produced on the same platform as the 700 or so repertoires of the first cohort. High-throughput TCR immunosequencing, statistical association of individual TCRs with disease status, and machine learning were combined to predict cytomegalovirus infection status. The aim of the study was to test whether cataloging public T cell receptors could identify signatures of past pathogen exposure. A separate validation cohort of about 110 different subjects was used in addition to the approximately 700-subject first cohort.

Library preparation was by the immunoSEQ multiplex PCR assay. Concerning the study's data processing: A statistical classification framework was built to diagnose cytomegalovirus status from the catalog of TCR beta chain sequences. The table was pulled from immuneACCESS by TCRdb, which kept in-frame rearrangements only. Such tables lose some clones; where checked, under half of the loss comes from unresolved V genes, and the rest has no known cause. V and J calls plus clone size are reproduced from that table; the DNA served to infer D and trimming. This sample holds more than 200,000 clones; about 90% were observed only once. The ten largest clones take up around 11% of the sample. The donors belonged to the validation cohort of approximately 130 subjects, which was separate from the approximately 680-subject first cohort. Overall results and qualifications from the work: Most TCR sequences were observed very rarely across donors, whereas some public TCRs were present in many individuals. The classifier was reported to diagnose cytomegalovirus status with high specificity and sensitivity in both the original and validation cohorts. A few of the identified cytomegalovirus-associated TCR beta chains were confirmed in vitro to be specific for cytomegalovirus antigens. A later analysis had no HLA typing for the validation cohort, so co-occurrence there was scored across all 110 or so repertoires. Of the cluster scores, around 95% were above 0 in a later analysis, which found that TCRs clustered in the first cohort also tended to co-occur in the approximately 110 validation repertoires. According to the authors, the approach could potentially be generalized to other disease states and immunological phenotypes. The study listed 170 or so TCR beta chains as associated with cytomegalovirus.

The sample taken for sequencing was PBMCs. The source is a man aged 18 to 29 in good health and CMV-seropositive. The chain is assembled from TRBV18 and TRBJ1-2, with the D gene not clear enough to name. Read as DNA, the sequence is TGTGCCAGCTCACCACCGGGCAGCGCCTATGGCTACACCTTC. It translates as CASSPPGSAYGYTF.